This T cell receptor beta chain was observed in a study of blood T cell repertoires in COVID-19. Profiling relied on immunoSEQ multiplex PCR, and the TCRdb table lists in-frame clones only, not all of them. The sample has approximately 100,000 clones; almost 90% are singletons. The sequence derives from a human donor in a cohort sampled during active COVID-19. The sample taken for sequencing was peripheral blood.

The DNA for the CDR3 is TGCGCCAGCAGTTATTTCAGGGGGGAAGAGACCCAGTACTTC. Its protein is CASSYFRGEETQYF. The chain is built from TRBV5-1 and TRBJ2-5; possible D gene TRBD1, 7 bases. V was trimmed by 5 bases and J by 3 bases, leaving 14 bases between them. Germline V gives CDR1 SGHRS, CDR2 YFSETQ. There are 14 residues in the CDR3. Full variable domain (missing parts from reference TRBV5-1 and TRBJ2-5): KAGVTQTPRYLIKTRGQQVTLSCSPISGHRSVSWYQQTPGQGLQFLFEYFSETQRNKGNFPGRFSGRQFSNSRSEMNVSTLELGDSALYLCASSYFRGEETQYFGPGTRLLVL.